Shown below are 18 T cell receptor beta chains from a single sample sequenced in a study of blood T cell repertoires in COVID-19. Method: immunoSEQ multiplex PCR; TCRdb's copy keeps in-frame clones and lacks some. This table holds about 99,000 clones, about 90% found once. The sequenced sample was peripheral blood. These receptors were collected from a man aged 45-60 years with acute or convalescent COVID-19.

Here the CDR3 DNA reads TGTGCCATCAGTGCAGGGACAGCTGGAAACACCATATATTTT. Protein product: CAISAGTAGNTIYF. The chain recombines TRBV10-3 with TRBJ1-3, with TRBD1 matching 7 bases. The length of the CDR3 is 14 residues. The ends lost 4 bases at V and 2 bases at J; junction bases unmatched: 2. Germline assignment: CDR1 ENHRY and CDR2 SYGVKD.

The rearrangement uses TRBV7-9 and TRBJ2-1; 11 bases are shared with TRBD2. V lost 5 bases to trimming and J lost 12 bases; unmatched junction nucleotides: 3. Germline CDR1 SEHNR, CDR2 FQNEAQ (reference sequence). There are 12 residues in the CDR3. CDR3 nucleotides: TGTGCCAGCAGCATCGGGACTAGCGGGCAGTTCTTC. It is translated as CASSIGTSGQFF. Based on the CDR3 plus reference TRBV7-9 and TRBJ2-1, the full variable domain is DTGVSQNPRHKITKRGQNVTFRCDPISEHNRLYWYRQTLGQGPEFLTYFQNEAQLEKSRLLSDRFSAERPKGSFSTLEIQRTEQGDSAMYLCASSIGTSGQFFGPGTRLTVL.

This chain uses TRBV12-3 or TRBV12-4 with TRBJ1-2; 9 nucleotides line up with TRBD1. The CDR3 loop spans 13 amino acids. The V and J ends lost 1 base and 7 bases, in that order; junction bases with no gene match: 1. The CDR3 DNA reads as TGTGCCAGCAGTTTAGGGACAGGGGTTGGCTACACCTTC. Protein: CASSLGTGVGYTF.

The rearrangement joins TRBV11-3 to TRBJ2-7; 8 nucleotides agree with TRBD1. With 0 bases clipped from V and 0 bases from J, the junction kept 4 bases outside the gene matches. Germline loops: CDR1 SGHNT, CDR2 YENEEA. CDR3 length: 16 amino acids. The CDR3 loop is CASSLDSGTGSYEQYF. As DNA, the CDR3 is TGTGCCAGCAGCTTAGATTCGGGGACAGGCTCCTACGAGCAGTACTTC.

With respect to this clone: Other DNA sequences within the sample encode an identical CDR3. V gene TRBV18 combines with J gene TRBJ1-2; D might be TRBD1 (5 bases). This CDR3 spans 13 amino acids. Germline lookup yields CDR1 KGHSH and CDR2 LQKENI. V was pared by 2 bases and J by 3 bases, with 7 bases between. The CDR3 sequence: CASSPGGDYGYTF. As DNA, the CDR3 is TGTGCCAGCTCACCAGGGGGGGACTATGGCTACACCTTC.

This chain uses TRBV27 with TRBJ2-1; 10 bases line up with TRBD2. Germline V gene sequence: CDR1 MNHEY, CDR2 SMNVEV (reference sequence). CDR3 length equals 15 residues. V lost 4 bases to trimming and J lost 1 base; unmatched junction nucleotides: 1. The CDR3 DNA reads TGTGCCAGCAGTTCGGGACTAGCGTCCTACAATGAGCAGTTCTTC. Amino acids: CASSSGLASYNEQFF.

V and J are TRBV5-6 and TRBJ2-3; 9 positions agree with TRBD2. The CDR3 spans 15 residues. The V segment lost 0 bases and the J segment 4 bases; nucleotides outside the gene matches: 3. CDR1 is SGHDT, CDR2 YYEEEE, per germline. CDR3 residues: CASSLVSGSPDTQYF. CDR3 coding DNA: TGTGCCAGCAGCTTGGTTAGCGGGAGCCCAGATACGCAGTATTTT.

J is TRBJ1-4 and V is TRBV5-4, with TRBD1 identical over 9 bases. Germline lookup yields CDR1 SGHNT and CDR2 YYREEE (reference sequence). V gave up 6 bases and J gave up 3 bases; unmatched junction bases: 6. The length of the CDR3 is 15 residues. CDR3 coding DNA: TGTGCCAGCACCCTACAGGGGGCGTCTAATGAAAAACTGTTTTTT. Its translation: CASTLQGASNEKLFF. Drawing the rest from reference TRBV5-4 and TRBJ1-4, the complete variable domain is ETGVTQSPTHLIKTRGQQVTLRCSSQSGHNTVSWYQQALGQGPQFIFQYYREEENGRGNFPPRFSGLQFPNYSSELNVNALELDDSALYLCASTLQGASNEKLFFGSGTQLSVL.

The genes are TRBV5-1 and TRBJ2-1, with TRBD2 identical over 13 bases. Germline values: CDR1 SGHRS, CDR2 YFSETQ. The CDR3 has 16 residues. V trimming: 1 base; J trimming: 12 bases; junction bases outside the gene matches: 10. CDR3 DNA sequence: TGCGCCAGCAGCTTGTTATCGGGGACTAGCGGGACAGGGCAGTTCTTC. Protein sequence: CASSLLSGTSGTGQFF.

The rearrangement joins TRBV5-1 to TRBJ1-1; D gene unclear. Germline V gene sequence: CDR1 SGHRS, CDR2 YFSETQ. The CDR3 contains 14 residues. V lost 0 bases and J lost 2, with 8 bases in between. CDR3 sequence reads: CASSLAGKNTEAFF. DNA for the CDR3: TGCGCCAGCAGCTTGGCCGGGAAAAACACTGAAGCTTTCTTT.

The genes are TRBV21-1 and TRBJ2-3; the table's D call of TRBD2 was not tested on the DNA. TRBV21-1 is tagged as a pseudogene. The CDR3 is made up of 14 amino acids. The CDR3 here is CASSKAVAGDTQYF. The CDR3 nucleotides read TGTGCCAGCAGCAAAGCGGTAGCGGGAGATACGCAGTATTTT.

The chain couples TRBV7-6 to TRBJ2-3, with a weak D call TRBD2 (8 bases). The CDR3 sequence is 16 residues long. Germline V gives CDR1 SGHVS, CDR2 FNYEAQ. V gave up 3 bases and J gave up 2 bases, with 15 bases separating them. DNA for the CDR3: TGTGCCAGCAGCTTTTATAGCGGGACAGTCACAGATACGCAGTATTTT. This gives the protein CASSFYSGTVTDTQYF.

This chain links TRBV6-6 with TRBJ2-1; 7 nucleotides agree with TRBD2. Germline values: CDR1 MNHNY, CDR2 SVGAGI (reference sequence). The length of the CDR3 is 14 residues. V shed 5 bases, J shed 5 bases, and the junction held 6 bases outside the gene matches. The CDR3 spells CASSRLAEHNEQFF. The DNA for the CDR3 is TGTGCCAGCAGTAGGCTAGCGGAGCACAATGAGCAGTTCTTC.

The chain employs TRBV6-2 or TRBV6-3 and TRBJ2-1; 13 nucleotides align to TRBD2. Germline values: CDR1 MNHEY, CDR2 SVGEGT. The length of the CDR3 is 15 residues. J gave up 8 bases and V 5 bases, and 6 bases lay outside the gene matches. The CDR3 region is CASSDRTSGSDEQFF. CDR3 bases: TGTGCCAGCAGTGACAGGACTAGCGGGAGCGATGAGCAGTTCTTC.

CDR3 sequence: CASSESGQNYEQYF. DNA of the CDR3: TGTGCCAGCAGTGAAAGCGGACAGAACTACGAGCAGTACTTC. This chain joins TRBV6-1 and TRBJ2-7, with a possible D match to TRBD1 (6 bases). Germline CDR1 MNHNS, CDR2 SASEGT. This CDR3 contains 14 residues. The ends were cut back, 2 bases at V and 3 bases at J, with 11 bases in the middle.

This clone occurred a few times. The rearrangement joins TRBV7-9 to TRBJ2-3, with D possibly matching TRBD2 (6 bases). Germline-derived CDR1 and CDR2 are SEHNR and FQNEAQ (reference sequence). The CDR3 has 17 residues. The V end was cut by 4 bases, the J end by 6 bases, with 23 bases between. CDR3 residues: CASSSRVRERWLDTQYF. The CDR3 region has the DNA TGTGCCAGCAGCTCCCGAGTACGGGAGAGATGGTTGGATACGCAGTATTTT.

The V gene is TRBV9, the J gene TRBJ1-2, with no clear D. The CDR3 is 15 amino acids. Trimming cost V 4 bases and J 0 bases, with 13 bases left between them. In germline, CDR1 is SGDLS, CDR2 YYNGEE. The CDR3 DNA follows: TGTGCCAGCAGCACCCGGGAGGCAGCTAACTATGGCTACACCTTC. Its translation: CASSTREAANYGYTF.

This clone was detected once. This chain's CDR3 is CASSYRGGSSYEQYF. CDR3 sequence (DNA): TGTGCCAGCAGTTACAGAGGGGGCTCTTCCTACGAGCAGTACTTC. This chain links TRBV6-6 with TRBJ2-7, with 7 bases matching TRBD1. The junction had 5 bases not matched to a gene; V was cut back by 2 bases and J by 1 base. Germline V CDR1 and CDR2: MNHNY, SVGAGI (reference sequence). There are 15 residues in the CDR3.